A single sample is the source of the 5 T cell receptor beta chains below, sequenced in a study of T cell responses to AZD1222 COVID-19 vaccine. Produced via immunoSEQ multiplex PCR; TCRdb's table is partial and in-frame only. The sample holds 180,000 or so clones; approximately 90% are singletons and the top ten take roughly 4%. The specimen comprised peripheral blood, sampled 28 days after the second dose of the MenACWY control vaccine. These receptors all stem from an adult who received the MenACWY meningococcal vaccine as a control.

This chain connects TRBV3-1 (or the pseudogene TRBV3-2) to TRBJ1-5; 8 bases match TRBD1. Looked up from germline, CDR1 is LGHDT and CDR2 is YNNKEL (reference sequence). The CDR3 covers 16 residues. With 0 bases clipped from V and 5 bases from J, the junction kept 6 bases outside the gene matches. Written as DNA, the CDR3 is TGTGCCAGCAGCCAAGATCTCGACAGGGGAGATCAGCCCCAGCATTTT. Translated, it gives CASSQDLDRGDQPQHF.

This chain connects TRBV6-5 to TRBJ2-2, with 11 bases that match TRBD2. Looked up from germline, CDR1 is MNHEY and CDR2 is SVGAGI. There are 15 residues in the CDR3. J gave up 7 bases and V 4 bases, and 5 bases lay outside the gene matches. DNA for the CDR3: TGTGCCAGCAGTTTAGCGGGAGGGCGTTACGGGGAGCTGTTTTTT. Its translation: CASSLAGGRYGELFF.

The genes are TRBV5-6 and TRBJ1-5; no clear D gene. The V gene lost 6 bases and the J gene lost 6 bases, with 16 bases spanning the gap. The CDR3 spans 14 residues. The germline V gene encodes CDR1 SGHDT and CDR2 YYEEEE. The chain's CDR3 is CASTTIGGGQPQHF. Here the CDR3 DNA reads TGTGCCAGCACAACCATAGGCGGCGGTCAGCCCCAGCATTTT. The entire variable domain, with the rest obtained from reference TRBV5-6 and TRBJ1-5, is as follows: DAGVTQSPTHLIKTRGQQVTLRCSPKSGHDTVSWYQQALGQGPQFIFQYYEEEERQRGNFPDRFSGHQFPNYSSELNVNALLLGDSALYLCASTTIGGGQPQHFGDGTRLSIL.

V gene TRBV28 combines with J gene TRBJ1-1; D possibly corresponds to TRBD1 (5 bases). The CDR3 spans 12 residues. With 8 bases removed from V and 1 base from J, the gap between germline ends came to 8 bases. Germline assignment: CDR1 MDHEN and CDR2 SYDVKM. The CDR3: CASGTGNTEAFF. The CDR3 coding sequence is TGTGCCAGCGGGACGGGGAACACTGAAGCTTTCTTT.

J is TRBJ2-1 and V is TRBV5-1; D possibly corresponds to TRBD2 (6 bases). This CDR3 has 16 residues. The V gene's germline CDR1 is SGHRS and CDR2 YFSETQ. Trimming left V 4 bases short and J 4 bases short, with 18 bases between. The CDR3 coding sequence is TGCGCCAGCAGCCCCCATGGCGGAGGGGCTTACAATGAGCAGTTCTTC. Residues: CASSPHGGGAYNEQFF.